One and the same sample provided the 2 T cell receptor beta chains below, sequenced in a study of cytomegalovirus exposure and HLA in healthy donors (dated by TCRdb to the late 2010s). Library method: the immunoSEQ multiplex PCR assay. As stored in TCRdb, this immuneACCESS dataset retains in-frame rearrangements with V and J assigned. A fraction of the clones does not appear; measured against another copy, unresolved V genes explain less than half of the discrepancy, and the remainder lacks a known reason. Recorded for this sample are about 220,000 clones; 80% to 85% of them occurred a single time. The ten largest clones add up to roughly 13% of the sample. Sequenced sample: PBMCs. Receptors were obtained from a woman aged 25 to 39 in good health and CMV-seropositive.

The rearrangement uses TRBV6-5 and TRBJ1-4, with D tentatively TRBD1 (6 bases). CDR3 length equals 14 residues. Trimming removed 7 bases at V and 7 bases at J, with 16 bases between. Germline CDR1 is MNHEY and CDR2 is SVGAGI. The CDR3 bases are TGTGCCAGCAACGCTGAACCCAGGGGTGAAAAACTGTTTTTT. Residues: CASNAEPRGEKLFF.

CDR3 nucleotide sequence: TGTGCCAGCAAGGTCAGGGGGTACGAGCAGTACTTC. It encodes CASKVRGYEQYF. The V and J genes are TRBV2 and TRBJ2-7; 7 nucleotides align to TRBD1. CDR1 and CDR2 from the germline V gene are SNHLY and FYNNEI. This CDR3 has 12 residues. The V segment lost 7 bases and the J segment 4 bases; nucleotides outside the gene matches: 4.